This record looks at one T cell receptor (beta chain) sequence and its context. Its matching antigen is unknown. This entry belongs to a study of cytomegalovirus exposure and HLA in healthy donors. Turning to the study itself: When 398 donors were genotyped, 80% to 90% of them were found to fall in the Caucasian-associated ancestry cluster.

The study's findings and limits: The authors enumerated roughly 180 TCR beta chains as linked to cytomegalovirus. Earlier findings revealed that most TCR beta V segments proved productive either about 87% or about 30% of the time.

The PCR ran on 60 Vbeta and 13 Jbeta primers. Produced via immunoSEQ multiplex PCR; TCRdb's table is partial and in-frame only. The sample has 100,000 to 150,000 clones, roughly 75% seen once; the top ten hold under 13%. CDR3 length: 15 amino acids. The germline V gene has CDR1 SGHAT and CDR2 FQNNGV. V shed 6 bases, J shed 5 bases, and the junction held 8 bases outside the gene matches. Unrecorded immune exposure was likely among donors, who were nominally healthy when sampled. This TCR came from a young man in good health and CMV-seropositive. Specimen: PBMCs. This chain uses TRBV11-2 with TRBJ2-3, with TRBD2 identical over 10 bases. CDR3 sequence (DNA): TGTGCCAGCAGTCCTAGCGGGAGCGAAGTAGATACGCAGTATTTT. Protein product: CASSPSGSEVDTQYF.